These T cell receptor beta chains were read from a single sample in a study of beta chain features in type 1 diabetes. The protocol was immunoSEQ multiplex PCR, while the TCRdb copy is restricted to in-frame clones and leaves out a portion. The sample includes roughly 700,000 clones, 10% to 15% seen only once; the top ten take less than 0.025%. Sequencing was performed on naive CD4+ T cells from blood. The receptors derive from a man aged 18 to 30 with type 1 diabetes. CDR3s include the opening cysteine and the closing phenylalanine or tryptophan. D genes are given only for firm matches. Expanded clones are given a class, and other clones once, few, many or no size at all.

>TRBJ2-4|TRBV5-4|NA|TRBD2
CASGGGTLAKNIQYF
TGTGCCAGCGGCGGGGGGACTCTAGCCAAAAACATTCAGTACTTC
>TRBJ1-6|TRBV4-1|once|NA
CASSPHLGLNSPLHF
TGCGCCAGCAGCCCCCATCTGGGCCTAAATTCACCCCTCCACTTT
>TRBJ2-3|TRBV6-6|NA|NA
CASSSPGGADTQYF
TGTGCCAGCAGCTCTCCTGGGGGCGCAGATACGCAGTATTTT
>TRBJ2-3|TRBV7-6|NA|TRBD2
CASSLVRGGTDTQYF
TGTGCCAGCAGCTTAGTCCGGGGGGGCACAGATACGCAGTATTTT
>TRBJ1-2|TRBV4-1|NA|NA
CASSPSVEAGDVRGYTF
TGCGCCAGCAGCCCTTCCGTGGAAGCGGGAGACGTGCGTGGCTACACCTTC
>TRBJ2-1|TRBV4-1|few|NA
CASSQVLRSYNEQFF
TGCGCCAGCAGCCAAGTCTTGAGATCTTACAATGAGCAGTTCTTC
>TRBJ2-2|TRBV6-1|few|TRBD1
CASSEGTGGTGELFF
TGTGCCAGCAGTGAAGGGACAGGCGGCACCGGGGAGCTGTTTTTT
>TRBJ1-6|TRBV7-9|NA|TRBD1
CASSSQGQANSPLHF
TGTGCCAGCAGCTCCCAAGGACAGGCCAATTCACCCCTCCACTTT
>TRBJ2-5|TRBV5-4|NA|NA
CASSLGAEETQYF
TGTGCCAGCAGCTTGGGAGCAGAAGAGACCCAGTACTTC
>TRBJ1-1|TRBV28|NA|NA
CASSRGSEAFF
TGTGCCAGCAGTAGGGGCTCCGAAGCTTTCTTT
>TRBJ2-3|TRBV30|NA|NA
CAWKRADTQYF
TGTGCCTGGAAGCGCGCGGATACGCAGTATTTT
>TRBJ1-5|TRBV6-5|NA|NA
CASSFSGGDNQPQHF
TGTGCCAGCAGTTTCTCGGGAGGGGATAATCAGCCCCAGCATTTT
>TRBJ2-6|TRBV2|NA|TRBD1
CASGTASGANVLTF
TGTGCCAGTGGGACAGCCTCTGGGGCCAACGTCCTGACTTTC